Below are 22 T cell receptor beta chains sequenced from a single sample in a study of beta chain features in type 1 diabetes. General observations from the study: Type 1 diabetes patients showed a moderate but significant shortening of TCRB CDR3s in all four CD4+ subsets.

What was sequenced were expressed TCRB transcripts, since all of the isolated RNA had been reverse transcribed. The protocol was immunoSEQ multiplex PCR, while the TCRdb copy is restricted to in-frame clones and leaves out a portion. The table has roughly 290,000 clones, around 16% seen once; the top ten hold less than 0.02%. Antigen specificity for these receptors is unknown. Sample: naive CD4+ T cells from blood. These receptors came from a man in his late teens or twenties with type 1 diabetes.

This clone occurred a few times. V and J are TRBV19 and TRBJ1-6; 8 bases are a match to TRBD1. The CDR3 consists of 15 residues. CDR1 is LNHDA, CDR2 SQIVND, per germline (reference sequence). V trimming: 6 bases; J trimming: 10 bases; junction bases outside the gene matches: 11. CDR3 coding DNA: TGTGCCAGTAGGAACAGGGGGTTCTATGGATCACCCCTCCACTTT. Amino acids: CASRNRGFYGSPLHF.

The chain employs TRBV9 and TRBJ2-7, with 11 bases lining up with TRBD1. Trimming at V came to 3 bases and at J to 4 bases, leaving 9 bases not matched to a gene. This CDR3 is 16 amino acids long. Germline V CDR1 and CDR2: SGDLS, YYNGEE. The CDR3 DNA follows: TGTGCCAGCAGCGAGTCTACAGGACAGGGGGCTTACGAGCAGTACTTC. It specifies CASSESTGQGAYEQYF.

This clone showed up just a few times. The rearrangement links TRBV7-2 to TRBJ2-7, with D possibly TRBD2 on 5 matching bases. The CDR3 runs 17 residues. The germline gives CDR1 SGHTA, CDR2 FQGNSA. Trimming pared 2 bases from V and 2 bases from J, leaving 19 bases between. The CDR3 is CASSLKVAPGKPYEQYF. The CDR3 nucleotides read TGTGCCAGCAGCTTAAAAGTGGCACCGGGGAAGCCCTACGAGCAGTACTTC.

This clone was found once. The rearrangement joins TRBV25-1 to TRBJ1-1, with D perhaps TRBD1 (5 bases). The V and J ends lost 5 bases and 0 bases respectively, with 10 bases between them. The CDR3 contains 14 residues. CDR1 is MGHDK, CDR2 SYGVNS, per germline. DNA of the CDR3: TGTGCCAGCAGTAAAGGGGACTTGAACACTGAAGCTTTCTTT. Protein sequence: CASSKGDLNTEAFF.

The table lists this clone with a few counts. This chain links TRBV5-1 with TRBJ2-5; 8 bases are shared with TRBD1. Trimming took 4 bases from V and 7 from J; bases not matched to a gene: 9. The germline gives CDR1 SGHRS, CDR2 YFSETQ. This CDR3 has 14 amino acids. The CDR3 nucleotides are TGCGCCAGCAGCCCTGACAGGGGAGAAGGGACCCAGTACTTC. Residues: CASSPDRGEGTQYF. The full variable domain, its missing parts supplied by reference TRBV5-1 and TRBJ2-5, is KAGVTQTPRYLIKTRGQQVTLSCSPISGHRSVSWYQQTPGQGLQFLFEYFSETQRNKGNFPGRFSGRQFSNSRSEMNVSTLELGDSALYLCASSPDRGEGTQYFGPGTRLLVL.

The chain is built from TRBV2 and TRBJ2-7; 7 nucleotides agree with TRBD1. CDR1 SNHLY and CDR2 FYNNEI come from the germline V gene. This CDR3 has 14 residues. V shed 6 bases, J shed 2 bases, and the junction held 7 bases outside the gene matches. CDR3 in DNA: TGTGCCAGCAGCAACAGGGGAGTTACCTACGAGCAGTACTTC. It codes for CASSNRGVTYEQYF.

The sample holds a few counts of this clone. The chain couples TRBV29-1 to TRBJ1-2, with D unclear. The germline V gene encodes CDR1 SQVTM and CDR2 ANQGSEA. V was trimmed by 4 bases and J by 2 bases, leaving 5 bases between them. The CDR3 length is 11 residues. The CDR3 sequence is CSVARNYGYTF. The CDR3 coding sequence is TGCAGCGTTGCCCGGAACTATGGCTACACCTTC.

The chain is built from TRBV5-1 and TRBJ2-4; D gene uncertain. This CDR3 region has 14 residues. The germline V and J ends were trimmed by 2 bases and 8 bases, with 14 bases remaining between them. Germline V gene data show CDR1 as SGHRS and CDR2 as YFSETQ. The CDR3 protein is CASSFDSPPDIQYF. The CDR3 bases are TGCGCCAGCAGCTTCGACTCCCCCCCGGACATTCAGTACTTC.

The CDR3 spells CASGHRGRGELFF. CDR3 nucleotide sequence: TGTGCCAGCGGGCACAGGGGGCGCGGGGAGCTGTTTTTT. The V and J genes are TRBV28 and TRBJ2-2; 9 nucleotides align to TRBD1. From germline, CDR1 is MDHEN and CDR2 SYDVKM. Unmatched junction bases numbered 5, after V lost 8 bases and J lost 7 bases. CDR3 length equals 13 residues.

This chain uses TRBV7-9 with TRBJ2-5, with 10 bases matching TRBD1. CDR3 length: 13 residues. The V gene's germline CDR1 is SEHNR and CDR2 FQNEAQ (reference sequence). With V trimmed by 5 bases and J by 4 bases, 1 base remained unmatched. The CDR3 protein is CASSRQGAETQYF. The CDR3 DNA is TGTGCCAGCAGCCGACAGGGGGCAGAGACCCAGTACTTC.

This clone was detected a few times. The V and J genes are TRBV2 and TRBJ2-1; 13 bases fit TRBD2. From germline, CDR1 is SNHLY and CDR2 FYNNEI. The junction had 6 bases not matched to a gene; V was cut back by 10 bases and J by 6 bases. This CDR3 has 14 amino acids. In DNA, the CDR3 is TGTGCCACCCTTGGACTAGCGGGAGCCAATGAGCAGTTCTTC. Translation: CATLGLAGANEQFF.

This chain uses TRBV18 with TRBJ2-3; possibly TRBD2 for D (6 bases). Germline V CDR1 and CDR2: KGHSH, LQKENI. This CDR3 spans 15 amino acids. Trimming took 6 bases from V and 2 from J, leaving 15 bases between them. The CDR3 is CASSIADLATDTQYF. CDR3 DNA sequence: TGTGCCAGCTCCATAGCGGACCTAGCCACAGATACGCAGTATTTT.

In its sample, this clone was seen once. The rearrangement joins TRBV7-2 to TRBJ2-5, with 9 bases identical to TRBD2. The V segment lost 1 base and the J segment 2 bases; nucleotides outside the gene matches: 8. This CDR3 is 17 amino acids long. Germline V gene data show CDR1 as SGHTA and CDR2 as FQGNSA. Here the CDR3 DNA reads TGTGCCAGCAGCTTAGGAAGCGGGGGGCGGCGGCAAGAGACCCAGTACTTC. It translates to CASSLGSGGRRQETQYF.

The CDR3 loop reads CASSGPGTGNYEQYF. The DNA for the CDR3 is TGTGCCAGCAGTGGACCCGGGACAGGGAATTACGAGCAGTACTTC. This chain uses TRBV6-5 with TRBJ2-7, with 9 bases fitting TRBD1. Looked up from germline, CDR1 is MNHEY and CDR2 is SVGAGI. This CDR3 contains 15 residues. With 5 bases clipped from V and 4 bases from J, the junction kept 9 bases outside the gene matches.

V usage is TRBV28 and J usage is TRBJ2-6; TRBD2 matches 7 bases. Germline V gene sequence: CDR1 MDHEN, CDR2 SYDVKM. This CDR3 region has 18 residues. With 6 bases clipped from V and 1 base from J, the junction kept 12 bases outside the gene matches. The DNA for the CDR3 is TGTGCCAGCAGCGGGCGGGGGTCCATAAGTTCTGGGGCCAACGTCCTGACTTTC. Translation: CASSGRGSISSGANVLTF.

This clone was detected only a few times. The chain's CDR3 is CASRATGRETQYF. For the CDR3, the DNA is TGTGCCAGCAGGGCGACAGGCCGGGAGACCCAGTACTTC. This chain joins TRBV6-5 and TRBJ2-5, with D possibly TRBD1 on 6 matching bases. Germline V gives CDR1 MNHEY, CDR2 SVGAGI. V was shortened by 6 bases and J by 5 bases, with 13 bases between the two germline ends. CDR3 length: 13 residues.

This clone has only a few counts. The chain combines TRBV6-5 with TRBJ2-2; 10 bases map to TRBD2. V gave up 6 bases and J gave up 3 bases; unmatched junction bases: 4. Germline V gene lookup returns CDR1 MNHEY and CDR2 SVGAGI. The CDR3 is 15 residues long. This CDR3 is CASRQLAGHTGELFF. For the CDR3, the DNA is TGTGCCAGCAGACAACTAGCGGGGCACACCGGGGAGCTGTTTTTT.

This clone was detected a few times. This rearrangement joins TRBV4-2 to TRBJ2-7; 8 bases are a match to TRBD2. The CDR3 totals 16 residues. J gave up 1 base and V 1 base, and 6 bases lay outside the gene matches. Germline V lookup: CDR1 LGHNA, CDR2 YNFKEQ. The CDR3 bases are TGTGCCAGCAGCCAAGGTTCTAGCGGGCTGTCCTACGAGCAGTACTTC. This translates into CASSQGSSGLSYEQYF.

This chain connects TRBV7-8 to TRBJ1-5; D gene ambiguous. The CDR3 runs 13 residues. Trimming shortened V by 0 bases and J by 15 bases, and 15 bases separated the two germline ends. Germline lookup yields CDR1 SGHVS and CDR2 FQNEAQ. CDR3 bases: TGTGCCAGCAGCTTAGCGATTACAGAGCCGGCGCATTTT. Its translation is CASSLAITEPAHF.

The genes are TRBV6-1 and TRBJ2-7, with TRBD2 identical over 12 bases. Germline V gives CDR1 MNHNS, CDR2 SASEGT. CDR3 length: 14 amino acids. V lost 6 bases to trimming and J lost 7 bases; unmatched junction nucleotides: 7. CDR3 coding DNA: TGTGCCAGCAGGACGACTAGCGGGAGAGGGGAGCAGTACTTC. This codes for CASRTTSGRGEQYF.

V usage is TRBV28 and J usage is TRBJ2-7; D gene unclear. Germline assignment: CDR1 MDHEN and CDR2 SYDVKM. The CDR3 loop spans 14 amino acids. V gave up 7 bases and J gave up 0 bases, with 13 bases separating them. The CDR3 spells CASIPGMSSYEQYF. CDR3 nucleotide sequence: TGTGCCAGCATTCCAGGAATGAGCTCCTACGAGCAGTACTTC.

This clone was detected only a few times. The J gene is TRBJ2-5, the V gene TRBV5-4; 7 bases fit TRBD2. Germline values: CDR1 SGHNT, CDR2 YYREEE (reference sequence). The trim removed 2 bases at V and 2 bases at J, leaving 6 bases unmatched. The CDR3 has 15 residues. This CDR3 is CASSLSVGGQETQYF. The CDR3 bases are TGTGCCAGCAGCTTATCGGTCGGGGGGCAAGAGACCCAGTACTTC.